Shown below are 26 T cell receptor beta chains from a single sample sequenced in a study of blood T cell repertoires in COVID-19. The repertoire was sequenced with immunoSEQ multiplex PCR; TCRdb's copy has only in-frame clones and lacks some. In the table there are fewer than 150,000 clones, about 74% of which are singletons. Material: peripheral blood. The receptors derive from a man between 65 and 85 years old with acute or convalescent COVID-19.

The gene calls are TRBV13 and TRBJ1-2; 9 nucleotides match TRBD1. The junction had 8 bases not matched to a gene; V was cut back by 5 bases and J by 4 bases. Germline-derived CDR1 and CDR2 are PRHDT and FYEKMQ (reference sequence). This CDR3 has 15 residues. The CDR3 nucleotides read TGTGCCAGCAGCCCCCAACCGGGACAGGGCTATGGCTACACCTTC. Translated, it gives CASSPQPGQGYGYTF.

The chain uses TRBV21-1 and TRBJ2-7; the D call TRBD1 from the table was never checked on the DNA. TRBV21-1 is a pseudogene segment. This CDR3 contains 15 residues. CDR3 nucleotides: TGTGCCAGCAGCATGTACTGGGACAGCTCCTACGAGCAGTACTTC. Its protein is CASSMYWDSSYEQYF.

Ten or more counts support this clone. The CDR3 here is CASSGTSGSPEFF. CDR3 coding DNA: TGTGCCAGCAGCGGGACTAGCGGGAGCCCCGAGTTCTTC. The V call is TRBV9, the J call TRBJ2-1; 13 bases are a match to TRBD2. The CDR3 has 13 amino acids. V was pared by 3 bases and J by 14 bases, with 5 bases of the junction left unmatched. Germline lookup yields CDR1 SGDLS and CDR2 YYNGEE.

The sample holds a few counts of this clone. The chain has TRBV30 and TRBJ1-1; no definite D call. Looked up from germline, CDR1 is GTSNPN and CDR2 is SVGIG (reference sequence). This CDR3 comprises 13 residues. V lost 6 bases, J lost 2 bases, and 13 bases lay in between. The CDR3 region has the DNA TGTGCCTGCCAACCCCAGGATAACACTGAAGCTTTCTTT. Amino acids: CACQPQDNTEAFF.

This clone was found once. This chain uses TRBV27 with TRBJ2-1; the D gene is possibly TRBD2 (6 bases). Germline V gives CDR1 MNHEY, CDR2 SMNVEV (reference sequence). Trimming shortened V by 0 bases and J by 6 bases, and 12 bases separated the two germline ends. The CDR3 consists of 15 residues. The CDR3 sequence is CASSLSLAGGNEQFF. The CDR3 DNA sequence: TGTGCCAGCAGTTTATCGTTGGCCGGGGGCAATGAGCAGTTCTTC.

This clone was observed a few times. This chain's CDR3 is CTSSQLQGWTEAFF. CDR3 in DNA: TGCACCAGCAGCCAACTACAGGGGTGGACTGAAGCTTTCTTT. The chain combines TRBV1 with TRBJ1-1; the DNA was not used to check the table's D call, TRBD1. TRBV1 is recorded as a pseudogene. CDR3 length: 14 amino acids.

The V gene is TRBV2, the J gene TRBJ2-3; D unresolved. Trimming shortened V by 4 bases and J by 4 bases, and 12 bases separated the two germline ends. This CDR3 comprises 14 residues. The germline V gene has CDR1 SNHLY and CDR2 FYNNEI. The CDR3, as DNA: TGTGCCAGCAGTGTTGATCCGGGTTCAGATACGCAGTATTTT. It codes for CASSVDPGSDTQYF.

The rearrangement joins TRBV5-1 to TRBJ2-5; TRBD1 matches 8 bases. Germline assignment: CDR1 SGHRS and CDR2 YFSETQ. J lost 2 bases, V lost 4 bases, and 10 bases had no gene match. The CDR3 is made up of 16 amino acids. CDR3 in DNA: TGCGCCAGCAGCCCTTTTGCACAGGGGGAACAAGAGACCCAGTACTTC. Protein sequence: CASSPFAQGEQETQYF.

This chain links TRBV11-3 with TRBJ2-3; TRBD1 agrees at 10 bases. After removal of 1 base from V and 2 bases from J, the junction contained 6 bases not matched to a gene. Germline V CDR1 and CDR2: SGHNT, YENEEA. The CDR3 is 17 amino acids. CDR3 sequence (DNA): TGTGCCAGCAGCTTAGCTGTTGGGACAGGGGACACAGATACGCAGTATTTT. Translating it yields CASSLAVGTGDTDTQYF.

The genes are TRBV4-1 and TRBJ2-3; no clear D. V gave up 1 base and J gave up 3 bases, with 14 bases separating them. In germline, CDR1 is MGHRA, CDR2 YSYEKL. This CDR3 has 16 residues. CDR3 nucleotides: TGCGCCAGCAGCCAAGGAACTGCGGATCCGACAGATACGCAGTATTTT. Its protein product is CASSQGTADPTDTQYF.

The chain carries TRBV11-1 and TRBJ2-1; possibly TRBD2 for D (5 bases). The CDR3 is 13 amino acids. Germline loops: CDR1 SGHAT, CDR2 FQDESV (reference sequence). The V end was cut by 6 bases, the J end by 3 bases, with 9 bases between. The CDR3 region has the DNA TGTGCCAGCAGGGACGGGGTCTACAATGAGCAGTTCTTC. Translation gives CASRDGVYNEQFF.

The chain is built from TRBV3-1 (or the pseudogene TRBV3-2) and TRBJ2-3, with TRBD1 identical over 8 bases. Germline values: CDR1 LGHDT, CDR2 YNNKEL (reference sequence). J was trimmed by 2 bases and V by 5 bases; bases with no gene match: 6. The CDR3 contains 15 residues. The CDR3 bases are TGTGCCAGCAGCTCCAACAGGGGGGACACAGATACGCAGTATTTT. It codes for CASSSNRGDTDTQYF.

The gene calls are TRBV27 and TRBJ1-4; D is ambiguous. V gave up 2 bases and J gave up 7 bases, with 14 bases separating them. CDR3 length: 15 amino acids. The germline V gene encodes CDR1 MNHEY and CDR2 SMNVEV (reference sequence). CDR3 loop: CASSLQINSGEKLFF. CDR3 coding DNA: TGTGCCAGCAGTTTACAGATTAATTCAGGTGAAAAACTGTTTTTT.

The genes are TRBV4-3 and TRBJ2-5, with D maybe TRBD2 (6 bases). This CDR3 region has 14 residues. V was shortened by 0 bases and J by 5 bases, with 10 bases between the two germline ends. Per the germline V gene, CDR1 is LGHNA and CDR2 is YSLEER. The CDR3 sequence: CASSQDTSIETQYF. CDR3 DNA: TGCGCCAGCAGCCAAGATACTAGCATCGAGACCCAGTACTTC.

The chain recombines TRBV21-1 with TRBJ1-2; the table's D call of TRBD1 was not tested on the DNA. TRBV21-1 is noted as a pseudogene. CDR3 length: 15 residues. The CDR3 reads CASTGPHRGLYGYTF. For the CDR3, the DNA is TGTGCCAGCACCGGACCCCACAGGGGGCTCTATGGCTACACCTTC.

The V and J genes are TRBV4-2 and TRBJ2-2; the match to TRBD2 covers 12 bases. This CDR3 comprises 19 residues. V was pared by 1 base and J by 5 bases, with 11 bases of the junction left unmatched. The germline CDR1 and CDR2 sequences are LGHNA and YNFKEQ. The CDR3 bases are TGTGCCAGCAGCCAAGTGACTAGCGGGGGCCGAACGCAGACCGGGGAGCTGTTTTTT. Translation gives CASSQVTSGGRTQTGELFF.

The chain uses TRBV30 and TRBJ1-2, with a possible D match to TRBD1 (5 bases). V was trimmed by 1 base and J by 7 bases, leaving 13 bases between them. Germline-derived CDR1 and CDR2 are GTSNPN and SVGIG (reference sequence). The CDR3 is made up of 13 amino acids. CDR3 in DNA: TGTGCCTGGAGTGAACAGGATCTTTCTGGCTACACCTTC. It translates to CAWSEQDLSGYTF. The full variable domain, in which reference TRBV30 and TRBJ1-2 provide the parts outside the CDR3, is SQTIHQWPATLVQPVGSPLSLECTVEGTSNPNLYWYRQAAGRGLQLLFYSVGIGQISSEVPQNLSASRPQDRQFILSSKKLLLSDSGFYLCAWSEQDLSGYTFGSGTRLTVV.

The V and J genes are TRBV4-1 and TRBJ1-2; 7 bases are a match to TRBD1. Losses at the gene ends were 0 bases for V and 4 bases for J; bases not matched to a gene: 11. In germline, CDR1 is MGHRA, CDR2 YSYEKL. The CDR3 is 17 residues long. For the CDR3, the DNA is TGCGCCAGCAGCCAAGACCCAGGGACAGCCCACCTCTATGGCTACACCTTC. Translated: CASSQDPGTAHLYGYTF.

CDR3 DNA: TGTGCCAGCAGTCGGGACAGTCCTAATCAGCCCCAGCATTTT. This encodes CASSRDSPNQPQHF. The chain recombines TRBV28 with TRBJ1-5; TRBD1 agrees at 7 bases. V shed 5 bases and J 4 bases; nucleotides not matched to a gene: 5. Germline V gene sequence: CDR1 MDHEN, CDR2 SYDVKM. This CDR3 comprises 14 residues.

Here the CDR3 DNA reads TGTGCCAGCAGCTTGGAGGAGGGGCTAGGCAATCAGCCCCAGCATTTT. This gives the protein CASSLEEGLGNQPQHF. The J gene is TRBJ1-5, the V gene TRBV5-8; TRBD1 might be the D (5 bases). Trimming pared 0 bases from V and 2 bases from J, leaving 12 bases between. CDR3 length equals 16 residues. The germline V gene encodes CDR1 SGHTS and CDR2 YDEGEE.

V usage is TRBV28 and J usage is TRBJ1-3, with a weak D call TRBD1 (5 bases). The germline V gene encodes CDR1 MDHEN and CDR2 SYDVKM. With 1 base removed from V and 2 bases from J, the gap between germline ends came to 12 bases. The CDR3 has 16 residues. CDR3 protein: CASSLSRGSTGNTIYF. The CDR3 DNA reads TGTGCCAGCAGTTTATCTCGGGGGTCGACTGGAAACACCATATATTTT.

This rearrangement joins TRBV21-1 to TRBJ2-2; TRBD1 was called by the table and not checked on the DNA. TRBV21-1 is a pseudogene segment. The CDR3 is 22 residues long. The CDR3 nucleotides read TGTGCCAGCAGCAAAGGGGCTGGGACAGGGGTAGTAGCGGGCGCGAACACCGGGGAGCTGTTTTTT. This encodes CASSKGAGTGVVAGANTGELFF.

The CDR3 coding sequence is TGTGCCAGCAGCGCTCTGACCGGGGGAGGTGGCTACACCTTC. Translation: CASSALTGGGGYTF. The V and J genes are TRBV7-9 and TRBJ1-2; a possible D gene is TRBD1 (5 bases). Trimming took off 5 bases at V and 7 bases at J, with 17 bases between the two ends. CDR1 SEHNR and CDR2 FQNEAQ come from the germline V gene (reference sequence). The CDR3 is made up of 14 amino acids.

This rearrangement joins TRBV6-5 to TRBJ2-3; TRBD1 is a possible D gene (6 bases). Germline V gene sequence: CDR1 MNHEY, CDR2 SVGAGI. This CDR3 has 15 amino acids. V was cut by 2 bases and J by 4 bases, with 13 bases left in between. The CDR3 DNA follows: TGTGCCAGCAGTTACGATCAGGGGATCCCAGATACGCAGTATTTT. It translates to CASSYDQGIPDTQYF.

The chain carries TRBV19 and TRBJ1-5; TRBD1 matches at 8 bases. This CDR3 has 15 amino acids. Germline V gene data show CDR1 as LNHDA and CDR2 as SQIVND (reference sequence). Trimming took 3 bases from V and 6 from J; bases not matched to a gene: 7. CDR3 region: CASSIAPGGSQPQHF. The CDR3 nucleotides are TGTGCCAGTAGTATCGCGCCAGGGGGCAGTCAGCCCCAGCATTTT. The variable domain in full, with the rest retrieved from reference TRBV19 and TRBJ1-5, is DGGITQSPKYLFRKEGQNVTLSCEQNLNHDAMYWYRQDPGQGLRLIYYSQIVNDFQKGDIAEGYSVSREKKESFPLTVTSAQKNPTAFYLCASSIAPGGSQPQHFGDGTRLSIL.

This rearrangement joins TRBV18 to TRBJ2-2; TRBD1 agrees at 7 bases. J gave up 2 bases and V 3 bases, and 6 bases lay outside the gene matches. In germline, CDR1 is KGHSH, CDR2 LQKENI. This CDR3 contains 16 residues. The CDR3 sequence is CASSPRQGQNTGELFF. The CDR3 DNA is TGTGCCAGCTCACCCCGACAGGGACAAAACACCGGGGAGCTGTTTTTT. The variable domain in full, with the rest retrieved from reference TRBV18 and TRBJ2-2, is NAGVMQNPRHLVRRRGQEARLRCSPMKGHSHVYWYRQLPEEGLKFMVYLQKENIIDESGMPKERFSAEFPKEGPSILRIQQVVRGDSAAYFCASSPRQGQNTGELFFGEGSRLTVL.